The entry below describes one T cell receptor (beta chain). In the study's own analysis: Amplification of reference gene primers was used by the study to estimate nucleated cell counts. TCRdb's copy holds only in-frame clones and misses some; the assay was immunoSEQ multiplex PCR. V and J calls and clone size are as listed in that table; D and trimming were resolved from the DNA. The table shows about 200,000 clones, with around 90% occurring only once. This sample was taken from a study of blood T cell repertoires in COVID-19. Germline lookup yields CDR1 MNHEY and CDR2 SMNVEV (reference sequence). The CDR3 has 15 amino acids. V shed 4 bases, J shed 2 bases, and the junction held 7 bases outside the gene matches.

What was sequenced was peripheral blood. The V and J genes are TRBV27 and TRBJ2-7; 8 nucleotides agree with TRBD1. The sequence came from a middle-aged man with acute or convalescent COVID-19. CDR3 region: CASSSQGVSAYEQYF. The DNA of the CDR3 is TGTGCCAGCAGTTCACAGGGGGTCTCGGCCTACGAGCAGTACTTC.